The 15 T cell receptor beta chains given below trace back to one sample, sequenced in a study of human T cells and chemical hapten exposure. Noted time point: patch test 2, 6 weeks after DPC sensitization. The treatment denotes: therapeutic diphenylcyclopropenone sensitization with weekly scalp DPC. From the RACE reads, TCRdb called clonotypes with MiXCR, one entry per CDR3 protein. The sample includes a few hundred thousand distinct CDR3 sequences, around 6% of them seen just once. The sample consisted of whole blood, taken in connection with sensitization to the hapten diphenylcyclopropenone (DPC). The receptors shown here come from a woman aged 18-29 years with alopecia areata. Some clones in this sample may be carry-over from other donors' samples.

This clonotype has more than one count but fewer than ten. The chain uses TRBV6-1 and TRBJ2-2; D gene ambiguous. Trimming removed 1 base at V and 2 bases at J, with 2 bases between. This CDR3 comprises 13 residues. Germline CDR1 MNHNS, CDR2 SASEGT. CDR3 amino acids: CASSEVNTGELFF. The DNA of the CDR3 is TGTGCCAGCAGTGAAGTTAACACCGGGGAGCTGTTTTTT.

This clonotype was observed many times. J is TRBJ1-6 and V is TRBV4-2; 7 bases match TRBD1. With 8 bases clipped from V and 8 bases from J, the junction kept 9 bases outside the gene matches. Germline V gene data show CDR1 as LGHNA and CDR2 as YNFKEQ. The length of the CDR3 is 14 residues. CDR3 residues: CASGTGDRDSPLHF. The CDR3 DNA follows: TGTGCCAGCGGTACAGGGGATCGGGATTCACCCCTCCACTTT.

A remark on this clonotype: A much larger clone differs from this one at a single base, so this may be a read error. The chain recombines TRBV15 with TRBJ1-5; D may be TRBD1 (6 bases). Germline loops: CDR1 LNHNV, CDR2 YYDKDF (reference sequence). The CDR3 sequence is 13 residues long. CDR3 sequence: CATAQGTHQPQPF. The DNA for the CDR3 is TGTGCCACCGCACAGGGTACGCATCAGCCCCAGCCTTTT.

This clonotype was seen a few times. CDR3 DNA: TGCGCCAGCAGCCATCGTACAGGGGCTTCCTACGAGCAGTACTTC. Protein product: CASSHRTGASYEQYF. The chain carries TRBV4-3 and TRBJ2-7; 7 bases are a match to TRBD1. Germline V gene lookup returns CDR1 LGHNA and CDR2 YSLEER. The junction had 6 bases not matched to a gene; V was cut back by 3 bases and J by 1 base. The CDR3 is 15 amino acids.

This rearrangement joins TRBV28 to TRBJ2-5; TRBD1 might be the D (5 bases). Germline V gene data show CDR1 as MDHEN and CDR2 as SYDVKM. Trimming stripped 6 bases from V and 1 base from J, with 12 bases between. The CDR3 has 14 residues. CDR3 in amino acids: CASRTQGSQETQYF. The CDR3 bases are TGTGCCAGCAGAACGCAGGGATCCCAAGAGACCCAGTACTTC.

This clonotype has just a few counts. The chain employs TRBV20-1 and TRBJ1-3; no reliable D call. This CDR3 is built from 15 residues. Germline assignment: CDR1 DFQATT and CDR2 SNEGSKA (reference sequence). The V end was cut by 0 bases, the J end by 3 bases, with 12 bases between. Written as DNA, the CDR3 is TGCAGTGCTAGAGATCCTGGAGGACTTGGAAACACCATATATTTT. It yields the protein CSARDPGGLGNTIYF.

The chain's CDR3 is CASTPTVTTYGYTF. In nucleotides, the CDR3 is TGTGCCAGCACTCCGACGGTCACCACCTATGGCTACACCTTC. The J gene is TRBJ1-2, the V gene TRBV6-1; D is ambiguous. The CDR3 loop spans 14 amino acids. Trimming shortened V by 7 bases and J by 4 bases, and 16 bases separated the two germline ends. Germline V CDR1 and CDR2: MNHNS, SASEGT.

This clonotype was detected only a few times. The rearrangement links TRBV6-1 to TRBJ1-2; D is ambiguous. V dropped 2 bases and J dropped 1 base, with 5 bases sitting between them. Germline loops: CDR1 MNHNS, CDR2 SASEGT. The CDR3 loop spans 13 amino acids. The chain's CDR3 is CASSELVNYGYTF. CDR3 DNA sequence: TGTGCCAGCAGTGAATTGGTTAACTATGGCTACACCTTC.

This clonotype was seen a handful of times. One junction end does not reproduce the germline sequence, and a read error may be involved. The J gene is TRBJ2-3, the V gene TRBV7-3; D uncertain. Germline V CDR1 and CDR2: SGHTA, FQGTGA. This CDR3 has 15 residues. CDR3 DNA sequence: TGTACCAGCAGCCCTGGATTACTAAGCACAGATACGCAGTATTTT. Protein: CTSSPGLLSTDTQYF.

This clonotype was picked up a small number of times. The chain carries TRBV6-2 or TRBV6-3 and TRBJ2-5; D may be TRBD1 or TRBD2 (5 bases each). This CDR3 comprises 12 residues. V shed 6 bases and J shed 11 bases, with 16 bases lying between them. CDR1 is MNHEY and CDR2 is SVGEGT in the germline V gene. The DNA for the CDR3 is TGTGCCAGCAGCGGGGCTACCCAAACTCAGTACTTC. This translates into CASSGATQTQYF.

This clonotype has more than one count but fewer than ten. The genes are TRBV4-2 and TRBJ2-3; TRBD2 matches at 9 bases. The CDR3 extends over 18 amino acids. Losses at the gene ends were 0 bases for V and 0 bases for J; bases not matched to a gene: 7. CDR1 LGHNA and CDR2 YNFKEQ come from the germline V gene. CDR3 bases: TGTGCCAGCAGCCAAGAATTGCTTAGCGGGGGTAGCACAGATACGCAGTATTTT. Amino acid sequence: CASSQELLSGGSTDTQYF.

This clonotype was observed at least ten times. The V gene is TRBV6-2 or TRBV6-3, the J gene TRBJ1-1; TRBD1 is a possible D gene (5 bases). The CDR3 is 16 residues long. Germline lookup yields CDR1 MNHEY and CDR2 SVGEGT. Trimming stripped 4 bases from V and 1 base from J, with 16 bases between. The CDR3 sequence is CASSSPSDRPNTEAFF. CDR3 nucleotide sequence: TGTGCCAGCAGTTCCCCCTCCGACAGACCGAACACTGAAGCTTTCTTT.

The CDR3 spells CASSEGWAGEADTQYF. CDR3 DNA sequence: TGTGCCAGCAGTGAAGGCTGGGCGGGGGAGGCAGATACGCAGTATTTT. The chain recombines TRBV2 with TRBJ2-3; 7 nucleotides line up with TRBD2. The CDR3 is made up of 16 amino acids. V was clipped by 1 base and J by 4 bases; unmatched bases: 8. Germline V gene sequence: CDR1 SNHLY, CDR2 FYNNEI.

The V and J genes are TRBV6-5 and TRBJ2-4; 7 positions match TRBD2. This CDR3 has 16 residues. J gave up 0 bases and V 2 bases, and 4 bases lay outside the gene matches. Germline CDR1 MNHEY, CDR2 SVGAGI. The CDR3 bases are TGTGCCAGCAGTTACGCGGCGGGGGTAGCCAAAAACATTCAGTACTTC. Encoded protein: CASSYAAGVAKNIQYF.

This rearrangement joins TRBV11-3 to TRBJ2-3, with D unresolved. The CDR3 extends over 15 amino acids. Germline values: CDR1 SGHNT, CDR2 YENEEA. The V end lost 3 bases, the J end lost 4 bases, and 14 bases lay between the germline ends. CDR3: CASSFSFGDPDTQYF. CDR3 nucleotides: TGTGCCAGCAGCTTTAGTTTTGGAGACCCAGATACGCAGTATTTT.